Sequencing of this T cell receptor (beta chain) was carried out in a study of shared clonotypes between healthy human individuals. Assay: immunoSEQ multiplex PCR; the TCRdb copy retains only in-frame clones and omits some. The sample lists approximately 2.4 million clones; around 95% were seen once. Trimming removed 5 bases from V and 4 bases from J, with 18 bases in between. This CDR3 contains 16 residues. Germline-derived CDR1 and CDR2 are SGHDN and FVKESK. The clonotype was recovered from a man between 18 and 29 years old in good health. This chain uses TRBV14 with TRBJ1-5; D may be TRBD1 (6 bases). The source material was naive CD4+ T cells sorted from blood. This sample's subset: CD45RA+ positively selected. The CDR3, as DNA: TGTGCCAGCAGCACCGCCGGGACATCCACAAATCAGCCCCAGCATTTT. It encodes CASSTAGTSTNQPQHF. Full variable domain (rest looked up from reference TRBV14 and TRBJ1-5): EAGVTQFPSHSVIEKGQTVTLRCDPISGHDNLYWYRRVMGKEIKFLLHFVKESKQDESGMPNNRFLAERTGGTYSTLKVQPAELEDSGVYFCASSTAGTSTNQPQHFGDGTRLSIL.